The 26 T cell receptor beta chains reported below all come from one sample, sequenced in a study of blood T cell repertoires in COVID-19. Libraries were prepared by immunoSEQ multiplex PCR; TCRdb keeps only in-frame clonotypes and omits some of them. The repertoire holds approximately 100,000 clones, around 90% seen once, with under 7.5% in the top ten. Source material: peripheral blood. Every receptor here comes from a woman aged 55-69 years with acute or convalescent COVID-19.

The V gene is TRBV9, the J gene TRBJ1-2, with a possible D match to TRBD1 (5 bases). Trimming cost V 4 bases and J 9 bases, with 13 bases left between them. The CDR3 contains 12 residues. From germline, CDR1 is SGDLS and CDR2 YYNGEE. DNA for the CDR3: TGTGCCAGCAGCTTAGGACATTTTAGCTACACCTTC. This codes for CASSLGHFSYTF. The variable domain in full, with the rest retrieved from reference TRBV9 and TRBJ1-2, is DSGVTQTPKHLITATGQRVTLRCSPRSGDLSVYWYQQSLDQGLQFLIQYYNGEERAKGNILERFSAQQFPDLHSELNLSSLELGDSALYFCASSLGHFSYTFGSGTRLTVV.

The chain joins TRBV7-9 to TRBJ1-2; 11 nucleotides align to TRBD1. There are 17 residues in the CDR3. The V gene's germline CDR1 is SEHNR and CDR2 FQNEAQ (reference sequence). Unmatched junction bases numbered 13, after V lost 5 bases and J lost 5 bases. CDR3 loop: CASSPRTGGFTPYGYTF. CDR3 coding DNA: TGTGCCAGCAGCCCCCGGACAGGGGGCTTTACTCCTTATGGCTACACCTTC. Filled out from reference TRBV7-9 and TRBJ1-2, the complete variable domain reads DTGVSQNPRHKITKRGQNVTFRCDPISEHNRLYWYRQTLGQGPEFLTYFQNEAQLEKSRLLSDRFSAERPKGSFSTLEIQRTEQGDSAMYLCASSPRTGGFTPYGYTFGSGTRLTVV.

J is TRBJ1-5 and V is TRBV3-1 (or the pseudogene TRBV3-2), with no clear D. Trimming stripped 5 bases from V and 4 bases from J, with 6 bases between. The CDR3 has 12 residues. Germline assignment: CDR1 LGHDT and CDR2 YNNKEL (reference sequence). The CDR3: CASSILNQPQHF. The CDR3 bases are TGTGCCAGCAGCATACTAAATCAGCCCCAGCATTTT.

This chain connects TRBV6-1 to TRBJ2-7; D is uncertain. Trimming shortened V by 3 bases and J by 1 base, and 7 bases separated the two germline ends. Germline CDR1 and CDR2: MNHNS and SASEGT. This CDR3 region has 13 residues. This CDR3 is CASSERQSYEQYF. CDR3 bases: TGTGCCAGCAGTGAGCGGCAGTCCTACGAGCAGTACTTC.

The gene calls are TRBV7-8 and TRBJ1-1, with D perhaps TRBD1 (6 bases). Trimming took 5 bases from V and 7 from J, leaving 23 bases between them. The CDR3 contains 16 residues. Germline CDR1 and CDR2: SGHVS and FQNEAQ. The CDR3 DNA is TGTGCCAGCAGCCTCATTATGGGGGCAGCGCCCAATGAAGCTTTCTTT. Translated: CASSLIMGAAPNEAFF.

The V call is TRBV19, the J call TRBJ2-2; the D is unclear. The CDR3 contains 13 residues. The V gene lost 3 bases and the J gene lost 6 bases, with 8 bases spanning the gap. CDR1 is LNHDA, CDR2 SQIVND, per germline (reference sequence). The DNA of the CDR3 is TGTGCCAGTAGTATGGCAAGTGCCGGGGAGCTGTTTTTT. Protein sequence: CASSMASAGELFF.

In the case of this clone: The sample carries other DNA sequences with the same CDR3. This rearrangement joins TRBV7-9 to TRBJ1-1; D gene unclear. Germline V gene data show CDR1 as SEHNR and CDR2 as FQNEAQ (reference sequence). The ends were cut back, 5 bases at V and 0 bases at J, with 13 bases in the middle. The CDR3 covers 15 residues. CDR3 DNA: TGTGCCAGCAGCCCCCGGACGGGAGTGAACACTGAAGCTTTCTTT. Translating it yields CASSPRTGVNTEAFF.

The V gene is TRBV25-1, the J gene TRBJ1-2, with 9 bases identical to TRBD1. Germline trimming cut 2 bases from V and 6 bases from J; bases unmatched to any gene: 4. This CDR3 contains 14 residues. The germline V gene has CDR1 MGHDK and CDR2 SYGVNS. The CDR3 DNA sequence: TGTGCCAGCAGTGAAACAGGGGGCGACAATGGCTACACCTTC. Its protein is CASSETGGDNGYTF.

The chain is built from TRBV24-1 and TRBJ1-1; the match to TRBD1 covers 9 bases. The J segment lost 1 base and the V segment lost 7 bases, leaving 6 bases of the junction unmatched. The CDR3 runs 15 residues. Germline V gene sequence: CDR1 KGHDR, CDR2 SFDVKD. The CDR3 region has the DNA TGTGCCACCAGGGACAGGGGCAGCGGGAACACTGAAGCTTTCTTT. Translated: CATRDRGSGNTEAFF.

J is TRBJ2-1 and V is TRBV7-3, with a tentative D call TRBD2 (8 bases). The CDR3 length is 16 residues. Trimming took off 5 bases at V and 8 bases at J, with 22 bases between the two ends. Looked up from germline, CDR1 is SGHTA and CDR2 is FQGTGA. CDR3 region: CASSLKGAGGWDEQFF. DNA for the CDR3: TGTGCCAGCAGCCTCAAGGGGGCGGGAGGATGGGATGAGCAGTTCTTC.

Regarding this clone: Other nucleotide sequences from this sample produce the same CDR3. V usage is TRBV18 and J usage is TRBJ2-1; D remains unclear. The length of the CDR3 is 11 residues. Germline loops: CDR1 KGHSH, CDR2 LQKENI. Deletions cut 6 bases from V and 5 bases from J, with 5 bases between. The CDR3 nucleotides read TGTGCCAGCTCGCCTAACAATGAGCAGTTCTTC. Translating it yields CASSPNNEQFF.

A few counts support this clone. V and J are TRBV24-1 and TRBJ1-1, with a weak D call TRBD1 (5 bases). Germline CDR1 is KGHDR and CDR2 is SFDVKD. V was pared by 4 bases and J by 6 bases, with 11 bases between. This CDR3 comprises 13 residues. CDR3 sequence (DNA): TGTGCCACCAGTGACCCCCAGGGCGCTGAAGCTTTCTTT. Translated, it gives CATSDPQGAEAFF.

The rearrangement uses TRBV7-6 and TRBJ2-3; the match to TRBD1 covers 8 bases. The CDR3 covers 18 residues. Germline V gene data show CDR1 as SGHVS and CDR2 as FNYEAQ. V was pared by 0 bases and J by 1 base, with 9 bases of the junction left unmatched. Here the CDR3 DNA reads TGTGCCAGCAGCTTAGCCATTGGAGGGACAGGAGGCACAGATACGCAGTATTTT. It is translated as CASSLAIGGTGGTDTQYF.

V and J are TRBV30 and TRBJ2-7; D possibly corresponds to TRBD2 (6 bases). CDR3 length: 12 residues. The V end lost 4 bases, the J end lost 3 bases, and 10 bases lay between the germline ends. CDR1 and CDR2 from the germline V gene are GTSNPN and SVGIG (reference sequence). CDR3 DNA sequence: TGTGCCTGGAATCTGGGGGGCTACGAGCAGTACGTC. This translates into CAWNLGGYEQYV.

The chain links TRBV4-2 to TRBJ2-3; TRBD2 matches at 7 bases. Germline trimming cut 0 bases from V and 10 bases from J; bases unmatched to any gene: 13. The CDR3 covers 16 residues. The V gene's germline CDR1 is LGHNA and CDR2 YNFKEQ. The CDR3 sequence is CASSQDQFATSTAQYF. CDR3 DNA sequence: TGTGCCAGCAGCCAAGATCAGTTTGCGACTAGCACAGCGCAGTATTTT.

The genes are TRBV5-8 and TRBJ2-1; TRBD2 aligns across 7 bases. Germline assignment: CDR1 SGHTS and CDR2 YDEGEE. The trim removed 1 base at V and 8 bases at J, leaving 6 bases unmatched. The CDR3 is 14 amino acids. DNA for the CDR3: TGTGCCAGCAGCTTGTTGATAGCGGGCGATGAGCAGTTCTTC. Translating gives CASSLLIAGDEQFF. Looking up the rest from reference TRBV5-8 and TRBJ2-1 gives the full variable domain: EAGVTQSPTHLIKTRGQQATLRCSPISGHTSVYWYQQALGLGLQFLLWYDEGEERNRGNFPPRFSGRQFPNYSSELNVNALELEDSALYLCASSLLIAGDEQFFGPGTRLTVL.

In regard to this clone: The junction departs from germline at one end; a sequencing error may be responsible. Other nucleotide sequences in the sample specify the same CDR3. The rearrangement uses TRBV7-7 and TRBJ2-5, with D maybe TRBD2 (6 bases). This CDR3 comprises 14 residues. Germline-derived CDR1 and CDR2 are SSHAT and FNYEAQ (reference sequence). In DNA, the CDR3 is TGTGCTAGCAGCCCGACGGGACTTGGGGAGACCCAGTACTTC. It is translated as CASSPTGLGETQYF.

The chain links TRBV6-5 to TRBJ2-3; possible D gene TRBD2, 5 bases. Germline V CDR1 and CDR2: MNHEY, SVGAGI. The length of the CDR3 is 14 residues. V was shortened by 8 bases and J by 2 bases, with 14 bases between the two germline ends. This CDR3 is CASREAAATDTQYF. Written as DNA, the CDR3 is TGTGCCAGCCGAGAGGCAGCGGCCACAGATACGCAGTATTTT.

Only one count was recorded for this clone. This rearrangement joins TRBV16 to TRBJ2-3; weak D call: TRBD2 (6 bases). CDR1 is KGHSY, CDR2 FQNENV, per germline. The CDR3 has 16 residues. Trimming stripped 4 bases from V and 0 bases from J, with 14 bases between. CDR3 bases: TGTGCCAGCAGCCGCGGGACTCTCCATAGCACAGATACGCAGTATTTT. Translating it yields CASSRGTLHSTDTQYF.

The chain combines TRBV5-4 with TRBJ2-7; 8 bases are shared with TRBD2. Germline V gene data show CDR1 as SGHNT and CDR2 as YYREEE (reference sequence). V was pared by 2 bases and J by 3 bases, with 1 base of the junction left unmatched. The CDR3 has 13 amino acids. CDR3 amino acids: CASSFSGNYEQYF. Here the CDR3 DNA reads TGTGCCAGCAGCTTTAGCGGGAACTACGAGCAGTACTTC.

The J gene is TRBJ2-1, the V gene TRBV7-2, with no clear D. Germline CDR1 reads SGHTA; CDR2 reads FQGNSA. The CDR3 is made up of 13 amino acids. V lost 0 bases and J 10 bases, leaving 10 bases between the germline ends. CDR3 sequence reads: CASSLAPTGEQFF. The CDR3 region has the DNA TGTGCCAGCAGCTTAGCCCCTACCGGGGAGCAGTTCTTC.

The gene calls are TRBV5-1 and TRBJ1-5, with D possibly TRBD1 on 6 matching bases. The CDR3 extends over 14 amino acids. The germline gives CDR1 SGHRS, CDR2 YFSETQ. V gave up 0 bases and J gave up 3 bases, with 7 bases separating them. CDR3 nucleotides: TGCGCCAGCAGCTTGGCAGGGGACAATCAGCCCCAGCATTTT. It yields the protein CASSLAGDNQPQHF.

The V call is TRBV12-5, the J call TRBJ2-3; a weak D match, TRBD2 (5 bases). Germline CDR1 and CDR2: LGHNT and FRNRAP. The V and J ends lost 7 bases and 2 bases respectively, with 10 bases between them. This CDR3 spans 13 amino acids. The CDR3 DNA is TGTGCTAGTGCCGACTACAACACAGATACGCAGTATTTT. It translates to CASADYNTDTQYF.

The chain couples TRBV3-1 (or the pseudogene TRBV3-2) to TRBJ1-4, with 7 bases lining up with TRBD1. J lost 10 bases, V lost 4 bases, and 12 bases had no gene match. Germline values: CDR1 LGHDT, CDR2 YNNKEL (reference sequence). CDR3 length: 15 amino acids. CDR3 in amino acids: CASSPARGGAGKLFF. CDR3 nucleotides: TGTGCCAGCAGCCCCGCCCGAGGGGGCGCGGGAAAACTGTTTTTT.

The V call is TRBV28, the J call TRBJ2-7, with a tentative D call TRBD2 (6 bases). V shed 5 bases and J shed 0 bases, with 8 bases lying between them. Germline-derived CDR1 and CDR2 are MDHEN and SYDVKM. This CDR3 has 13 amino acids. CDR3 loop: CASSAGGSYEQYF. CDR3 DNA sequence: TGTGCCAGCAGTGCCGGGGGCTCCTACGAGCAGTACTTC.

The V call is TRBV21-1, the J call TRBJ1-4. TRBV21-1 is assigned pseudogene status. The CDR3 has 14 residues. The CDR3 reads CASPYRGATEKLFF. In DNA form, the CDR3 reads TGTGCCAGCCCCTATCGGGGGGCGACGGAAAAACTGTTTTTT.